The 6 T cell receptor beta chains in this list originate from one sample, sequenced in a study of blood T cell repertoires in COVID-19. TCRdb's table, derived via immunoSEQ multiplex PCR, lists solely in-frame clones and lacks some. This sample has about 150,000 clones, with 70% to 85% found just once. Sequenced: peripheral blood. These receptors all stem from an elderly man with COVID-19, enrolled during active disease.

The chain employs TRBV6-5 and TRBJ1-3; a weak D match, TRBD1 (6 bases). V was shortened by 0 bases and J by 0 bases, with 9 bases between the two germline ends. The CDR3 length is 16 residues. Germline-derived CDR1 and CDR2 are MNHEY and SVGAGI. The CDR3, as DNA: TGTGCCAGCAGTTACTCGCGACAGGTCTCTGGAAACACCATATATTTT. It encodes CASSYSRQVSGNTIYF.

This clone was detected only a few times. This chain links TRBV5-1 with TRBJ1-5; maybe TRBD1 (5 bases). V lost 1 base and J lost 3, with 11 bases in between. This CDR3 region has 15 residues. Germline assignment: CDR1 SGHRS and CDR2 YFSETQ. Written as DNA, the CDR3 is TGCGCCAGCAGCTTGACCGGGGGTGACAATCAGCCCCAGCATTTT. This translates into CASSLTGGDNQPQHF.

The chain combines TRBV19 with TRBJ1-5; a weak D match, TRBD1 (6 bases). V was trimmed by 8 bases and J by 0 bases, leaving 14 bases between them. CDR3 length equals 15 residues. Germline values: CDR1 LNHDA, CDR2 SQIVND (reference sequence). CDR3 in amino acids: CASDGRGYSNQPQHF. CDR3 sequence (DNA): TGTGCCAGTGACGGCAGGGGTTATAGCAATCAGCCCCAGCATTTT.

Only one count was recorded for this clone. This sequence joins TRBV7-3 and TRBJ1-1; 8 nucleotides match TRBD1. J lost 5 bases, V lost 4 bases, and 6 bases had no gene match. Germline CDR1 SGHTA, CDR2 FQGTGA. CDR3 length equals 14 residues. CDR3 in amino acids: CASSSQGDGTEAFF. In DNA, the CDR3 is TGTGCCAGCAGCTCACAGGGGGACGGGACTGAAGCTTTCTTT.

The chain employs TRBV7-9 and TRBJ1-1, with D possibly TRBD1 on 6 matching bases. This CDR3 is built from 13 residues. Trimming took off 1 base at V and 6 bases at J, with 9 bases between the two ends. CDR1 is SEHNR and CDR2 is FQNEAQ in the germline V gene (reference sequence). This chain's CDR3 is CASSLEGGAEAFF. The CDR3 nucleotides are TGTGCCAGCAGCTTAGAAGGGGGTGCTGAAGCTTTCTTT.

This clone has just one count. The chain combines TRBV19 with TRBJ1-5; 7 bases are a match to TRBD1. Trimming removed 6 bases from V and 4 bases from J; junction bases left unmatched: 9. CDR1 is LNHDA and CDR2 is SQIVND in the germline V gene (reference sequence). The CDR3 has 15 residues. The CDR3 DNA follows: TGTGCCAGTAGATTGGGGGGACAGTTTAATCAGCCCCAGCATTTT. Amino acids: CASRLGGQFNQPQHF. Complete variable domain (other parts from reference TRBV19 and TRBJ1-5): DGGITQSPKYLFRKEGQNVTLSCEQNLNHDAMYWYRQDPGQGLRLIYYSQIVNDFQKGDIAEGYSVSREKKESFPLTVTSAQKNPTAFYLCASRLGGQFNQPQHFGDGTRLSIL.